The entry below gives a single TCR beta chain sequence along with its context. TCRdb's copy holds only in-frame clones and misses some; the assay was immunoSEQ multiplex PCR. Altogether about 95,000 clones are present, roughly 80% being singletons, with the ten largest covering approximately 19%. V dropped 0 bases and J dropped 4 bases, with 10 bases sitting between them. The germline V gene encodes CDR1 SGHRS and CDR2 YFSETQ. The CDR3 sequence is 15 residues long. These data are taken from a study of control samples from healthy donors and cancer patients. Sample: blood. The receptor comes from a man in his thirties or forties in good health. The chain combines TRBV5-1 with TRBJ2-2, with D perhaps matching TRBD1 or TRBD2 (5 bases each). The CDR3 is CASSLASGSTGELFF. CDR3 coding DNA: TGCGCCAGCAGCTTGGCTTCAGGGAGCACCGGGGAGCTGTTTTTT.